The clone carrying this TCR beta chain was seen at least ten times. The antigen remains unidentified. The study defined stable Graves' hyperthyroidism as no ophthalmopathy progression within 18 months. In patients aged 18 to 65, hyperthyroidism was newly diagnosed, with duration under 2 months. The data stem from a study of T cells in Graves' hyperthyroidism and ophthalmopathy. Germline CDR1 and CDR2: MNHNS and SASEGT. V was trimmed by 4 bases and J by 1 base, leaving 10 bases between them. The CDR3 has 15 amino acids. Study-level points and caveats: Ophthalmopathy stood apart from stable hyperthyroidism in a 13 V-J model. In blood, most of the thyroid clonotypes expanded above 0.001 were also present.

RNA transcripts were the template for amplifying TCR beta CDR3 regions. An initial round of RT-PCR targeting the TCR CDR3 relied on the HTBI primer set. TCRdb re-called the multiplex PCR reads through MiXCR, storing one row per CDR3 protein. In the table there are 500,000 to 600,000 distinct CDR3 sequences, 46% of which are singletons. The gene calls are TRBV6-1 and TRBJ1-4, with a tentative D call TRBD1 (6 bases). This sequence originates from a woman under 30 with Graves' hyperthyroidism. The material sequenced was peripheral blood or thyroid tissue (not recorded which). The CDR3 loop is CASSVLQGTNEKLFF. CDR3 coding DNA: TGTGCCAGCAGTGTCCTACAGGGAACTAATGAAAAACTGTTTTTT.